Below, 8 T cell receptor beta chains from the same sample are listed, as sequenced in a study of T cells in localized non-small cell lung cancer. The table came from immunoSEQ multiplex PCR; TCRdb's copy has only in-frame clones and leaves some out. This table has around 100,000 clones, roughly 87% appearing once. Sequences were derived from peripheral blood, sampled before any cancer treatment. These receptors all come from a man between 40 and 70 years old with stage I squamous cell lung carcinoma.

This rearrangement joins TRBV7-3 to TRBJ2-2; D unresolved. Looked up from germline, CDR1 is SGHTA and CDR2 is FQGTGA. CDR3 length: 13 amino acids. V gave up 2 bases and J gave up 5 bases, with 6 bases separating them. CDR3 loop: CASSLQVTGELFF. CDR3 nucleotides: TGTGCCAGCAGCTTACAAGTTACCGGGGAGCTGTTTTTT. The full variable domain, completed using reference TRBV7-3 and TRBJ2-2, is GAGVSQTPSNKVTEKGKYVELRCDPISGHTALYWYRQSLGQGPEFLIYFQGTGAADDSGLPNDRFFAVRPEGSVSTLKIQRTERGDSAVYLCASSLQVTGELFFGEGSRLTVL.

V is TRBV6-5 and J is TRBJ1-2; no reliable D call. The germline CDR1 and CDR2 sequences are MNHEY and SVGAGI. Trimming removed 5 bases from V and 0 bases from J, with 7 bases in between. The CDR3 runs 13 residues. The CDR3 DNA follows: TGTGCCAGCAGTGTGACCCCTAACTATGGCTACACCTTC. It translates to CASSVTPNYGYTF.

The gene calls are TRBV10-3 and TRBJ2-5; D gene uncertain. The J call is in doubt because the DNA end fits TRBJ2-7 better. CDR3 length equals 13 residues. In germline, CDR1 is ENHRY, CDR2 SYGVKD. The CDR3 is CATSHPRGDEQYF. The CDR3 DNA reads TGTGCCACATCACACCCCCGTGGCGACGAGCAGTACTTC.

J is TRBJ2-5 and V is TRBV4-1; 8 nucleotides agree with TRBD2. The germline CDR1 and CDR2 sequences are MGHRA and YSYEKL. The CDR3 has 16 amino acids. After removal of 1 base from V and 4 bases from J, the junction contained 8 bases not matched to a gene. The CDR3: CASSQVPRGGRETQYF. The CDR3 nucleotides read TGCGCCAGCAGCCAAGTTCCCCGGGGGGGCCGAGAGACCCAGTACTTC.

The rearrangement links TRBV11-2 to TRBJ2-3; 8 nucleotides align to TRBD2. The V gene end was trimmed by 7 bases and the J gene end by 5 bases; junction bases not matched to a gene: 5. This CDR3 has 13 residues. Germline V gives CDR1 SGHAT, CDR2 FQNNGV. The CDR3, as DNA: TGTGCCAGCATGGTCGGGGGGGTAGATACGCAGTATTTT. This sequence encodes CASMVGGVDTQYF.

The chain joins TRBV15 to TRBJ2-3; D uncertain. CDR3 size: 14 residues. V was pared by 9 bases and J by 1 base, with 14 bases between. In germline, CDR1 is LNHNV, CDR2 YYDKDF (reference sequence). The CDR3 nucleotides read TGTGCCACGTCCTATTTGGGTCGCACAGATACGCAGTATTTT. It encodes CATSYLGRTDTQYF. Variable domain in full (rest from reference TRBV15 and TRBJ2-3): DAMVIQNPRYQVTQFGKPVTLSCSQTLNHNVMYWYQQKSSQAPKLLFHYYDKDFNNEADTPDNFQSRRPNTSFCFLDIRSPGLGDTAMYLCATSYLGRTDTQYFGPGTRLTVL.

The chain carries TRBV6-5 and TRBJ1-3, with D unclear. Germline-derived CDR1 and CDR2 are MNHEY and SVGAGI. This CDR3 region has 12 residues. V lost 8 bases and J lost 4, with 9 bases in between. The CDR3 spells CASGRTGNTIYF. In DNA form, the CDR3 reads TGTGCCAGCGGACGTACGGGAAACACCATATATTTT.

V and J are TRBV27 and TRBJ2-1, with a possible D match to TRBD2 (5 bases). Germline V gene data show CDR1 as MNHEY and CDR2 as SMNVEV (reference sequence). There are 15 residues in the CDR3. The V and J ends lost 6 bases and 4 bases respectively, with 16 bases between them. This CDR3 is CASRPLDSEYNEQFF. In nucleotides, the CDR3 is TGTGCCAGCAGGCCACTAGATTCCGAATACAATGAGCAGTTCTTC.